The 21 T cell receptor beta chains presented below share a single source sample, sequenced in a study of shared clonotypes between healthy human individuals. Generated by immunoSEQ multiplex PCR, the TCRdb table keeps only in-frame clones and is missing some. This sample carries some 680,000 clones, less than 80% of them seen once, and the ten largest clones take under 2%. Source material: memory CD4+ T cells sorted from blood. Regarding subset: CD45RA-negative fraction. The receptor source for this set is a woman in her twenties or thirties in good health.

The V and J genes are TRBV28 and TRBJ1-1; D might be TRBD1 (6 bases). Trimming shortened V by 5 bases and J by 6 bases, and 19 bases separated the two germline ends. This CDR3 comprises 15 residues. The germline V gene has CDR1 MDHEN and CDR2 SYDVKM. The CDR3 loop is CASSAPGGVNAEAFF. For the CDR3, the DNA is TGTGCCAGCAGTGCCCCCGGGGGCGTTAACGCTGAAGCTTTCTTT.

The J gene is TRBJ2-2, the V gene TRBV30; perhaps TRBD2 as D (5 bases). CDR1 and CDR2 from the germline V gene are GTSNPN and SVGIG (reference sequence). This CDR3 has 14 amino acids. V lost 6 bases and J 2 bases, leaving 13 bases between the germline ends. CDR3 DNA: TGTGCCTGTGGACTTGGGCTTAACACCGGGGAGCTGTTTTTT. Its protein product is CACGLGLNTGELFF.

This clone was counted between two and nine times. The chain couples TRBV30 to TRBJ1-1; D might be TRBD1 (5 bases). From germline, CDR1 is GTSNPN and CDR2 SVGIG (reference sequence). There are 13 residues in the CDR3. The V gene lost 8 bases and the J gene lost 3 bases, with 16 bases spanning the gap. The CDR3 bases are TGTGCCGCATCAGGGAGGCTTGACACTGAAGCTTTCTTT. It translates to CAASGRLDTEAFF.

The CDR3, as DNA: TGTGCCAGCAGCGTAGGCCCACAAGAGACCCAGTACTTC. Its protein product is CASSVGPQETQYF. This chain links TRBV9 with TRBJ2-5, with D unclear. Germline V gene sequence: CDR1 SGDLS, CDR2 YYNGEE. The CDR3 spans 13 residues. Trimming shortened V by 0 bases and J by 2 bases, and 5 bases separated the two germline ends.

The chain combines TRBV7-2 with TRBJ1-4; no clear D gene. Germline CDR1 reads SGHTA; CDR2 reads FQGNSA. There are 14 residues in the CDR3. V lost 0 bases, J lost 6 bases, and 8 bases lay in between. The DNA of the CDR3 is TGTGCCAGCAGCTTAGCATGGCGGGATGAAAAACTGTTTTTT. Its protein is CASSLAWRDEKLFF.

This clone occurred a few times. The chain has TRBV11-2 and TRBJ2-7; D gene uncertain. The V and J ends lost 10 bases and 0 bases respectively, with 10 bases between them. This CDR3 has 12 residues. Germline CDR1 and CDR2: SGHAT and FQNNGV. CDR3 protein: CATGSNSYEQYF. In nucleotides, the CDR3 is TGTGCCACGGGTTCTAACTCCTACGAGCAGTACTTC.

The chain couples TRBV7-8 to TRBJ1-1; D may be TRBD1 (6 bases). The CDR3 has 15 amino acids. CDR1 and CDR2 (germline): SGHVS, FQNEAQ. V gave up 6 bases and J gave up 1 base, with 15 bases separating them. The CDR3 nucleotides are TGTGCCAGCAGTTTGCCCGGGACACGGAACACTGAAGCTTTCTTT. It yields the protein CASSLPGTRNTEAFF.

This clone showed up just a few times. The chain employs TRBV2 and TRBJ2-7, with 9 bases that match TRBD1. V was pared by 3 bases and J by 5 bases, with 8 bases of the junction left unmatched. This CDR3 comprises 15 residues. Germline loops: CDR1 SNHLY, CDR2 FYNNEI. CDR3: CASSEAGQGFDEQYF. DNA of the CDR3: TGTGCCAGCAGTGAGGCAGGACAGGGGTTCGACGAGCAGTACTTC.

The chain joins TRBV7-5 to TRBJ2-1; the D call TRBD2 from the table was never checked on the DNA. TRBV7-5 is designated a pseudogene. The CDR3 consists of 14 residues. CDR3 coding DNA: TGTGTCAGAAGCGGAGCGCGGAGAAACAATGAGCAGTTCTTC. The encoded protein is CVRSGARRNNEQFF.

Of note for this clone: Other nucleotide sequences from this sample produce the same CDR3. The chain employs TRBV18 and TRBJ2-7, with D perhaps TRBD2 (5 bases). V was cut by 2 bases and J by 5 bases, with 7 bases left in between. Germline V gene data show CDR1 as KGHSH and CDR2 as LQKENI. The CDR3 runs to 12 residues. The CDR3 region has the DNA TGTGCCAGCTCACCAGAGGGAAACGAGCAGTACTTC. It yields the protein CASSPEGNEQYF.

The genes are TRBV29-1 and TRBJ2-6; D unclear. Germline-derived CDR1 and CDR2 are SQVTM and ANQGSEA. Trimming stripped 4 bases from V and 12 bases from J, with 16 bases between. This CDR3 contains 13 residues. CDR3 sequence (DNA): TGCAGCGTTGGGAACAGTGGTTCCTCCGTCCTGACTTTC. The encoded protein is CSVGNSGSSVLTF.

The gene calls are TRBV9 and TRBJ2-1; 9 nucleotides match TRBD1. The germline gives CDR1 SGDLS, CDR2 YYNGEE. The length of the CDR3 is 15 residues. With 0 bases clipped from V and 9 bases from J, the junction kept 7 bases outside the gene matches. CDR3 sequence reads: CASSVEGTGISEQFF. As DNA, the CDR3 is TGTGCCAGCAGCGTAGAAGGGACAGGGATTAGTGAGCAGTTCTTC.

This chain uses TRBV6-5 with TRBJ2-1; a possible D gene is TRBD2 (5 bases). The CDR3 is made up of 15 amino acids. V was clipped by 6 bases and J by 4 bases, with 16 bases between them. The germline CDR1 and CDR2 sequences are MNHEY and SVGAGI. This CDR3 reads CASSPGGLGYNEQFF. CDR3 nucleotides: TGTGCCAGCAGCCCCGGCGGACTGGGATACAATGAGCAGTTCTTC.

This chain links TRBV9 with TRBJ2-5; 15 bases are a match to TRBD2. Germline loops: CDR1 SGDLS, CDR2 YYNGEE. J lost 4 bases, V lost 0 bases, and 10 bases had no gene match. CDR3 length: 19 amino acids. The CDR3 sequence: CASSVGGLAGGLGRETQYF. CDR3 coding DNA: TGTGCCAGCAGCGTAGGAGGACTAGCGGGAGGGTTGGGCCGAGAGACCCAGTACTTC.

The chain combines TRBV7-9 with TRBJ2-7; 10 bases line up with TRBD1. The trim removed 5 bases at V and 7 bases at J, leaving 14 bases unmatched. Germline-derived CDR1 and CDR2 are SEHNR and FQNEAQ (reference sequence). The CDR3 spans 16 residues. The CDR3 reads CASSKHSGTGVREQYF. CDR3 in DNA: TGTGCCAGCAGCAAACACTCCGGGACAGGGGTTCGTGAGCAGTACTTC. Based on the CDR3 plus reference TRBV7-9 and TRBJ2-7, the full variable domain is DTGVSQNPRHKITKRGQNVTFRCDPISEHNRLYWYRQTLGQGPEFLTYFQNEAQLEKSRLLSDRFSAERPKGSFSTLEIQRTEQGDSAMYLCASSKHSGTGVREQYFGPGTRLTVT.

The chain employs TRBV7-9 and TRBJ1-2; 11 bases align to TRBD1. The CDR3 covers 16 residues. CDR1 and CDR2 from the germline V gene are SEHNR and FQNEAQ (reference sequence). Losses at the gene ends were 4 bases for V and 4 bases for J; bases not matched to a gene: 8. Written as DNA, the CDR3 is TGTGCCAGCAGCTCCGCCGGGACAGGGGGTATCTATGGCTACACCTTC. It yields the protein CASSSAGTGGIYGYTF. Full variable domain (missing parts from reference TRBV7-9 and TRBJ1-2): DTGVSQNPRHKITKRGQNVTFRCDPISEHNRLYWYRQTLGQGPEFLTYFQNEAQLEKSRLLSDRFSAERPKGSFSTLEIQRTEQGDSAMYLCASSSAGTGGIYGYTFGSGTRLTVV.

This rearrangement joins TRBV4-1 to TRBJ1-1; D call uncertain. The germline V and J ends were trimmed by 1 base and 1 base, with 7 bases remaining between them. Germline CDR1 is MGHRA and CDR2 is YSYEKL. The CDR3 is 14 amino acids. CDR3 in DNA: TGCGCCAGCAGCCAAGGCTTGCGGAACACTGAAGCTTTCTTT. Protein sequence: CASSQGLRNTEAFF.

This clone was detected only once. J is TRBJ2-5 and V is TRBV7-9; the D gene is possibly TRBD1 (5 bases). Trimming cost V 6 bases and J 5 bases, with 13 bases left between them. The CDR3 has 13 residues. Germline V gene data show CDR1 as SEHNR and CDR2 as FQNEAQ (reference sequence). The CDR3 DNA reads as TGTGCCAGCAGATCCACAGGTACCGAGACCCAGTACTTC. Translated, it gives CASRSTGTETQYF.

This clone was observed a handful of times. This rearrangement joins TRBV6-1 to TRBJ2-7; 12 nucleotides match TRBD2. From germline, CDR1 is MNHNS and CDR2 SASEGT. The CDR3 consists of 15 residues. The ends lost 5 bases at V and 4 bases at J; junction bases unmatched: 6. The CDR3: CASSSPGLAGYEQYF. The CDR3 coding sequence is TGTGCCAGCAGTTCCCCGGGACTAGCGGGTTACGAGCAGTACTTC.

The V call is TRBV27, the J call TRBJ2-5, with a tentative D call TRBD2 (7 bases). CDR3 size: 12 residues. CDR1 is MNHEY and CDR2 is SMNVEV in the germline V gene (reference sequence). V dropped 5 bases and J dropped 6 bases, with 10 bases sitting between them. In DNA form, the CDR3 reads TGTGCCAGCAGTATCGGGGGGCAGACCCAGTACTTC. Protein product: CASSIGGQTQYF.

The rearrangement joins TRBV19 to TRBJ2-7; TRBD2 matches at 11 bases. Trimming at V came to 6 bases and at J to 5 bases, leaving 9 bases not matched to a gene. Germline CDR1 and CDR2: LNHDA and SQIVND (reference sequence). The CDR3 is made up of 15 amino acids. For the CDR3, the DNA is TGTGCCAGTAGCCAAGGACTAGCGGGCGGGAACGAGCAGTACTTC. This codes for CASSQGLAGGNEQYF.